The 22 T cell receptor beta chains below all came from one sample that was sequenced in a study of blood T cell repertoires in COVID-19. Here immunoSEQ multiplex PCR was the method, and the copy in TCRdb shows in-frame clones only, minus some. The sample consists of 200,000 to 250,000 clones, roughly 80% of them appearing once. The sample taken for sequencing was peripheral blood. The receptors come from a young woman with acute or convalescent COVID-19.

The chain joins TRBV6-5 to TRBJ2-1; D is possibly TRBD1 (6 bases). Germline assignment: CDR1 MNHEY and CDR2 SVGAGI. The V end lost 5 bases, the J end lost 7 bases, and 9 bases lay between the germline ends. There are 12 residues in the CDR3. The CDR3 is CASSKTGNEQFF. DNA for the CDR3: TGTGCCAGCAGTAAGACAGGTAATGAGCAGTTCTTC.

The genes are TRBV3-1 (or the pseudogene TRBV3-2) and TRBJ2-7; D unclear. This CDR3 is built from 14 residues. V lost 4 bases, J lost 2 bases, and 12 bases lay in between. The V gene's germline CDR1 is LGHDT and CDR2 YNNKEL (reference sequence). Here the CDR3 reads CASSPPEETYEQYF. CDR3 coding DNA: TGTGCCAGCAGCCCCCCAGAGGAAACCTACGAGCAGTACTTC.

The CDR3 bases are TGTGCCAGCAGCTTATACGGGAGAGGAACTGAAGCTTTCTTT. The encoded protein is CASSLYGRGTEAFF. The gene calls are TRBV7-2 and TRBJ1-1, with unresolved D. Germline V CDR1 and CDR2: SGHTA, FQGNSA. The V gene lost 2 bases and the J gene lost 5 bases, with 12 bases spanning the gap. This CDR3 contains 14 residues.

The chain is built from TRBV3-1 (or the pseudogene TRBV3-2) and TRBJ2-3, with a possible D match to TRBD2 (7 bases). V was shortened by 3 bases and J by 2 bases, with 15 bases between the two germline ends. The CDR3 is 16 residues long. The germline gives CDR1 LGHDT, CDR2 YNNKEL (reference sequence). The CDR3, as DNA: TGTGCCAGCAGCCACGGGGGGACATTATACACAGATACGCAGTATTTT. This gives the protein CASSHGGTLYTDTQYF.

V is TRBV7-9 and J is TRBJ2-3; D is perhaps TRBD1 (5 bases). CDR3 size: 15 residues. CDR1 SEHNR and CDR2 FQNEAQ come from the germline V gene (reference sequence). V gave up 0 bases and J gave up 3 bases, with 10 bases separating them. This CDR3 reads CASSLAADSTDTQYF. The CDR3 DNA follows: TGTGCCAGCAGCTTAGCGGCAGACAGTACAGATACGCAGTATTTT.

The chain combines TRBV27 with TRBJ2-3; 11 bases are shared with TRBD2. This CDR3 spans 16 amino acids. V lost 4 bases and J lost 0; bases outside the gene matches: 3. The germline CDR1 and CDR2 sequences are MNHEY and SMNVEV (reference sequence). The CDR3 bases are TGTGCCAGCAGTTCACTAGCGGGGGCTAGCACAGATACGCAGTATTTT. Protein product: CASSSLAGASTDTQYF.

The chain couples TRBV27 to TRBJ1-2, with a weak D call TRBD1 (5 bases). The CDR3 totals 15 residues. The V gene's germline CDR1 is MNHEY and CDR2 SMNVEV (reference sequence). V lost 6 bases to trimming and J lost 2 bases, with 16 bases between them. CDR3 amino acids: CASSPRIGVNYGYTF. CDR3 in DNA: TGTGCCAGCAGCCCTAGAATAGGGGTGAACTATGGCTACACCTTC.

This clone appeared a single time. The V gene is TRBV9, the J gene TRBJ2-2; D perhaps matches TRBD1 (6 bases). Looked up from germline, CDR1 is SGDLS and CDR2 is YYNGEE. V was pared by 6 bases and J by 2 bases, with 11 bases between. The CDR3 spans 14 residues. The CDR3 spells CASNQQGNTGELFF. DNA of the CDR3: TGTGCCAGCAATCAACAGGGTAACACCGGGGAGCTGTTTTTT.

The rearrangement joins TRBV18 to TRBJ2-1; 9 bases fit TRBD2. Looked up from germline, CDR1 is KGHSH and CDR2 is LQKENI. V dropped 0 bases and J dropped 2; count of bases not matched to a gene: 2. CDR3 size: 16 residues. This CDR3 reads CASSPPGTSPYNEQFF. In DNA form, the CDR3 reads TGTGCCAGCTCACCACCAGGGACTAGCCCCTACAATGAGCAGTTCTTC.

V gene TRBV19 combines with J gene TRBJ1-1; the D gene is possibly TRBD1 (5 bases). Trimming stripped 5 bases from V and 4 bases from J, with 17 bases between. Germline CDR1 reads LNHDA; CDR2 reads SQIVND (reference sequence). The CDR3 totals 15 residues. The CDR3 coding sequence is TGTGCCAGTAGTTTCGGGACCGTGGGGGGCACTGAAGCTTTCTTT. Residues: CASSFGTVGGTEAFF.

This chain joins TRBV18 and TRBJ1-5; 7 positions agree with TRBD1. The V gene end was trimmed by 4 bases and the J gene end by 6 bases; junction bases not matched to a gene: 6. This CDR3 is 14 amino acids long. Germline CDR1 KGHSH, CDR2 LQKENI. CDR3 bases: TGTGCCAGCTCACGCACAGGGGAAGGTCAGCCCCAGCATTTT. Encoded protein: CASSRTGEGQPQHF.

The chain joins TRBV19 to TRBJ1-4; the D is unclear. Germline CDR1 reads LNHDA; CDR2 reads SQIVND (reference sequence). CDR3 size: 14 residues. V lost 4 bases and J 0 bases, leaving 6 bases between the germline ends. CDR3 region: CASSTVATNEKLFF. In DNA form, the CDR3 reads TGTGCCAGTAGTACAGTTGCAACTAATGAAAAACTGTTTTTT.

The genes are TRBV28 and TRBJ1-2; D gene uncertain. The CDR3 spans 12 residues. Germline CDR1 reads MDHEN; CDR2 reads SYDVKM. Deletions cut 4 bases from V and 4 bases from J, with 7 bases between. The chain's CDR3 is CASSSWAYGYTF. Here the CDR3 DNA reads TGTGCCAGCAGTTCTTGGGCCTATGGCTACACCTTC.

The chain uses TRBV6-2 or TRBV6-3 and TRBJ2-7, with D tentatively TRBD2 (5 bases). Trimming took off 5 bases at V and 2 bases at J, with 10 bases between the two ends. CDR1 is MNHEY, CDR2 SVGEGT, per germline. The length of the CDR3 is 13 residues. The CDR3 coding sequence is TGTGCCAGCAGTCGGACCGGGACCTACGAGCAGTACTTC. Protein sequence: CASSRTGTYEQYF.

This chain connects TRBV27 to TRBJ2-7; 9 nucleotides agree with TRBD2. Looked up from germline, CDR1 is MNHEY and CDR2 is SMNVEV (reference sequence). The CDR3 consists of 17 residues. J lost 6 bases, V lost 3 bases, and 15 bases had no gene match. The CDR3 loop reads CASSFGSIGGRAREQYF. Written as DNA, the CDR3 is TGTGCCAGCAGTTTCGGCTCTATCGGCGGGAGGGCCCGCGAGCAGTACTTC.

CDR3 nucleotide sequence: TGTGCCAGCTCATTAGGAGCCTACCGAAACACCGGGGAGCTGTTTTTT. It translates to CASSLGAYRNTGELFF. The rearrangement uses TRBV18 and TRBJ2-2; no firm D call. This CDR3 contains 16 residues. V lost 5 bases and J lost 2, with 15 bases in between. Germline CDR1 is KGHSH and CDR2 is LQKENI.

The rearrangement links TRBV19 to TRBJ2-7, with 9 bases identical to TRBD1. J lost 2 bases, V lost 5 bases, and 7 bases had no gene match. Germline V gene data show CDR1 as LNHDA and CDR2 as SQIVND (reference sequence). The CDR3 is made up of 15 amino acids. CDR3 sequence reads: CASSPRTGVPYEQYF. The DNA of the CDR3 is TGTGCCAGTAGTCCCCGGACAGGGGTTCCCTACGAGCAGTACTTC.

The CDR3 region is CASKVDLYYGYTF. The CDR3 bases are TGTGCCAGCAAAGTAGACTTATACTATGGCTACACCTTC. The chain uses TRBV18 and TRBJ1-2, with D unresolved. Germline V gene sequence: CDR1 KGHSH, CDR2 LQKENI. V lost 8 bases to trimming and J lost 3 bases, with 13 bases between them. The CDR3 is 13 residues long. Using reference TRBV18 and TRBJ1-2 for the parts outside the CDR3, the full variable domain is NAGVMQNPRHLVRRRGQEARLRCSPMKGHSHVYWYRQLPEEGLKFMVYLQKENIIDESGMPKERFSAEFPKEGPSILRIQQVVRGDSAAYFCASKVDLYYGYTFGSGTRLTVV.

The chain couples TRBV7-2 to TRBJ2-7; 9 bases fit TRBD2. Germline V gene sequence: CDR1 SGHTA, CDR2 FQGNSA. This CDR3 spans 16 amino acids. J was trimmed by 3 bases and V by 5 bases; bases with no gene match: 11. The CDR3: CASSLVAGAPGYEQYF. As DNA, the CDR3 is TGTGCCAGCAGCCTGGTAGCGGGGGCCCCTGGCTACGAGCAGTACTTC.

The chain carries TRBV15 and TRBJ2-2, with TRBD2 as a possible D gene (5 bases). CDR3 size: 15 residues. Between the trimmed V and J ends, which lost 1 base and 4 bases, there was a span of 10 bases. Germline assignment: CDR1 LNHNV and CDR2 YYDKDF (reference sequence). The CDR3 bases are TGTGCCACCAGCAGAGTGAGCGGAGTCACCGGGGAGCTGTTTTTT. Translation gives CATSRVSGVTGELFF.

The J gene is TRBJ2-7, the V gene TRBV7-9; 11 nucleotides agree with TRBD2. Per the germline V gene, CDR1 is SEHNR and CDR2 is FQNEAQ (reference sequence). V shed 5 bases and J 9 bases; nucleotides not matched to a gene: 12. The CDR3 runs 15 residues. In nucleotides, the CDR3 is TGTGCCAGCAGCCTAGGGACTAGCGGAGGGGGAGTGCAGTACTTC. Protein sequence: CASSLGTSGGGVQYF.

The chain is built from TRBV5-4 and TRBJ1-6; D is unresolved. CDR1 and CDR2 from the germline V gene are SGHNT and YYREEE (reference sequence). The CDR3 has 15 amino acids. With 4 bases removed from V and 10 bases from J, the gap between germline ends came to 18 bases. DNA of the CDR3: TGTGCCAGCAGCCCACTCGGCGGGTTAATGTCACCCCTCCACTTT. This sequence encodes CASSPLGGLMSPLHF.